This TCR beta chain was retrieved from a study of control samples from healthy donors and cancer patients. CDR1 and CDR2 from the germline V gene are SQVTM and ANQGSEA. The ends were cut back, 4 bases at V and 2 bases at J, with 7 bases in the middle. The CDR3 is 12 amino acids. Only in-frame clones appear in the TCRdb table, and some are missing; sequencing was by immunoSEQ multiplex PCR. The table includes 170,000 or so clones, roughly 93% detected once. Sample: blood. The receptor was derived from a man between 18 and 29 years old in good health. The V gene is TRBV29-1, the J gene TRBJ2-3; D is uncertain. CDR3 in amino acids: CSVVVATDTQYF. The CDR3 DNA reads as TGCAGCGTTGTAGTGGCCACAGATACGCAGTATTTT.